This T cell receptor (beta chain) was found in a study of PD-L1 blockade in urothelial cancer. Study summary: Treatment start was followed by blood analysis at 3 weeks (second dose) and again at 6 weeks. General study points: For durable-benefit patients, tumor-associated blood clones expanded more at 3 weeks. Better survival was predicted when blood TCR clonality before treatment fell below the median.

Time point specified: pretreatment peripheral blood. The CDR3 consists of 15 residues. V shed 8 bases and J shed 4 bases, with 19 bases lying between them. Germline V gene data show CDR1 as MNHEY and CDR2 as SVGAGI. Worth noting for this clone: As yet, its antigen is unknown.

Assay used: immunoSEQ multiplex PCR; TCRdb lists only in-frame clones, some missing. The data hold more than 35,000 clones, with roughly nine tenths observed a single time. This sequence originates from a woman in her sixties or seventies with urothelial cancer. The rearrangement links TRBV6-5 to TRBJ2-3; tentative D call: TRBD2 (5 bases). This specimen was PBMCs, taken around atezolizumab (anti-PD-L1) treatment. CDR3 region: CASHYSSRRADTQYF. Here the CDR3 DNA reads TGTGCCAGCCACTATTCTAGCAGGAGAGCAGATACGCAGTATTTT.